Listed below are T cell receptor beta chains from one sample, sequenced in a study of chemoradiotherapy in HPV16-positive cancers. Using immunoSEQ multiplex PCR, the repertoire was profiled, and TCRdb retains in-frame clones only, with some absent. The sample has hundreds of clones; over 65% are singletons. The source was tumor tissue, collected from a patient who underwent chemoradiotherapy. The source is a human donor with HPV-associated anogenital cancer. CDR3s leave out the opening cysteine and the closing phenylalanine or tryptophan. D genes are given only for firm matches.

v_gene	d_gene	j_gene	CDR3aa
TRBV7-8	NA	TRBJ2-7	ASSQTYSSSYEQY
TRBV10-2	NA	TRBJ2-5	ASREPGTRETQY
TRBV27	NA	TRBJ1-2	ASSLRTGTRVGDGYT
TRBV13	NA	TRBJ2-1	ASNRGSSYNEQF